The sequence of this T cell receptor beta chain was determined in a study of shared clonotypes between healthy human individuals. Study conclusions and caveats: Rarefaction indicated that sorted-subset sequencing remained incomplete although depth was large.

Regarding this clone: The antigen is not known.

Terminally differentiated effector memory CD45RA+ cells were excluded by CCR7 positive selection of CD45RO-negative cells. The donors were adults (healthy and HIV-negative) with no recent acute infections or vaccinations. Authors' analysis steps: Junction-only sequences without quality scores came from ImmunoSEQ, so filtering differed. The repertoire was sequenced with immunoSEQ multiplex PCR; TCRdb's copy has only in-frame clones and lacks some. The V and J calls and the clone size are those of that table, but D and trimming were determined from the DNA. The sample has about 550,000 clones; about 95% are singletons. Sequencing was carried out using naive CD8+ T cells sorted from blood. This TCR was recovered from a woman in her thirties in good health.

This chain's CDR3 is CASSLTGGYGEQYF. The CDR3, as DNA: TGTGCCAGCAGCTTAACGGGGGGCTATGGCGAGCAGTACTTC. This rearrangement joins TRBV7-6 to TRBJ2-5; tentatively, D is TRBD2 (7 bases). Gene TRBJ2-7 matches the end of the DNA better, so the J call may be wrong. Germline lookup yields CDR1 SGHVS and CDR2 FNYEAQ. This CDR3 comprises 14 residues.